The 3 T cell receptor beta chains given below trace back to one sample, sequenced in a study of circulating tumor DNA in untreated peripheral T-cell lymphoma. TCRdb keeps only in-frame clones here, not all; method: immunoSEQ multiplex PCR. The sample carries around 6,600 clones, roughly 60% recorded once. Sequencing was done on a sample of tumor tissue. These TCRs come from a human donor with peripheral T-cell lymphoma.

This chain links TRBV10-3 with TRBJ1-2, with 9 nucleotides matching TRBD1. CDR3 length: 14 amino acids. J was trimmed by 2 bases and V by 10 bases; bases with no gene match: 8. Germline V gives CDR1 ENHRY, CDR2 SYGVKD. CDR3: CASETGQGNYGYTF. CDR3 nucleotides: TGTGCCAGCGAGACCGGACAGGGGAACTATGGCTACACCTTC.

The chain joins TRBV7-6 to TRBJ2-2; D might be TRBD1 (5 bases). The V end was cut by 3 bases, the J end by 0 bases, with 8 bases between. The CDR3 loop spans 15 amino acids. In germline, CDR1 is SGHVS, CDR2 FNYEAQ. CDR3 DNA sequence: TGTGCCAGCAGCTTGCTACAGGCGAACACCGGGGAGCTGTTTTTT. Residues: CASSLLQANTGELFF.

This rearrangement joins TRBV22-1 to TRBJ2-5; the table names TRBD2, a call not compared with the DNA. TRBV22-1 is an annotated pseudogene. The CDR3 sequence is 14 residues long. The CDR3 loop reads CASSGLAGGETQYF. In nucleotides, the CDR3 is TGTGCCAGCAGTGGACTAGCGGGAGGGGAGACCCAGTACTTC.